The 26 T cell receptor beta chains given below trace back to one sample, sequenced in a study of high-grade serous ovarian cancer treatment subgroups. Profiling relied on immunoSEQ multiplex PCR, and the TCRdb table lists in-frame clones only, not all of them. The profile shows fewer than 1,400 clones, roughly two thirds of them singletons. Tumor tissue was taken before any definitive surgery or chemotherapy was given. Sequenced sample: tumor tissue. These TCRs come from a human donor with high-grade serous ovarian cancer.

Points on this clone: At one end the junction does not follow the germline gene, possibly because of a read error. This sequence joins TRBV9 and TRBJ2-3; TRBD2 matches at 8 bases. Per germline, CDR1 SGDLS and CDR2 YYNGEE. This CDR3 region has 13 residues. The CDR3 is CASSGTSRDTQYF. The DNA of the CDR3 is TGTGCCAGCAGCGGGACTAGCAGAGATACGCAGTATTTT.

The V and J genes are TRBV11-3 and TRBJ2-5, with TRBD2 identical over 9 bases. Germline loops: CDR1 SGHNT, CDR2 YENEEA. V was clipped by 5 bases and J by 6 bases; unmatched bases: 10. The CDR3 sequence is 15 residues long. DNA of the CDR3: TGTGCCAGCAGCAGCGGGGGGCCGGGGTCAAAGACCCAGTACTTC. It encodes CASSSGGPGSKTQYF.

The chain has TRBV11-2 and TRBJ2-7; no definite D call. V was trimmed by 1 base and J by 12 bases, leaving 13 bases between them. Per germline, CDR1 SGHAT and CDR2 FQNNGV. The CDR3 loop spans 12 amino acids. CDR3 in DNA: TGTGCCAGCAGCTTAGGTTCCGACGCCAGGTACTTC. Translating it yields CASSLGSDARYF.

This chain connects TRBV6-6 to TRBJ1-2; TRBD1 is a possible D gene (6 bases). Germline CDR1 is MNHNY and CDR2 is SVGAGI (reference sequence). V dropped 6 bases and J dropped 5 bases, with 16 bases sitting between them. The CDR3 totals 14 residues. Written as DNA, the CDR3 is TGTGCCAGCAGCCTGGGGGGGGCCGAGTATGGCTACACCTTC. Amino acids: CASSLGGAEYGYTF.

The chain has TRBV7-9 and TRBJ2-2; D perhaps matches TRBD1 (6 bases). Germline values: CDR1 SEHNR, CDR2 FQNEAQ (reference sequence). The CDR3 has 18 residues. Trimming pared 3 bases from V and 5 bases from J, leaving 22 bases between. The CDR3 loop reads CASSLVGARAPGTGELFF. The CDR3 DNA sequence: TGTGCCAGCAGCTTGGTGGGGGCCCGGGCCCCGGGTACCGGGGAGCTGTTTTTT.

This chain connects TRBV6-4 to TRBJ2-2; D possibly uses TRBD1 or TRBD2 (5 bases each). The CDR3 length is 15 residues. Trimming pared 5 bases from V and 4 bases from J, leaving 14 bases between. Germline V gives CDR1 MRHNA, CDR2 SNTAGT. The CDR3: CASSNPGDPTGELFF. CDR3 nucleotide sequence: TGTGCCAGCAGTAACCCCGGGGACCCCACCGGGGAGCTGTTTTTT.

This clone was detected only once. This chain joins TRBV7-3 and TRBJ2-7; perhaps TRBD1 as D (6 bases). CDR3 size: 13 residues. CDR1 SGHTA and CDR2 FQGTGA come from the germline V gene. V lost 2 bases and J 3 bases, leaving 8 bases between the germline ends. CDR3 DNA sequence: TGTGCCAGCAGCTTAGCACAGGGCTACGAGCAGTACTTC. It is translated as CASSLAQGYEQYF.

This clone was seen only a few times. This sequence joins TRBV7-9 and TRBJ1-2; 8 nucleotides align to TRBD1. The V segment lost 5 bases and the J segment 6 bases; nucleotides outside the gene matches: 5. The germline gives CDR1 SEHNR, CDR2 FQNEAQ (reference sequence). This CDR3 has 13 amino acids. CDR3 sequence (DNA): TGTGCCAGCAGCCAACAGGGGGTGGATGGCTACACCTTC. Protein: CASSQQGVDGYTF.

This clone was detected only a few times. J is TRBJ2-3 and V is TRBV2; D remains ambiguous. The germline gives CDR1 SNHLY, CDR2 FYNNEI. Trimming pared 6 bases from V and 3 bases from J, leaving 4 bases between. This CDR3 has 11 amino acids. The CDR3 sequence is CASRGTDTQYF. CDR3 DNA sequence: TGTGCCAGCAGGGGGACAGATACGCAGTATTTT.

This clone was picked up a small number of times. The genes are TRBV19 and TRBJ1-5; perhaps TRBD1 as D (5 bases). The germline CDR1 and CDR2 sequences are LNHDA and SQIVND (reference sequence). Trimming shortened V by 3 bases and J by 9 bases, and 12 bases separated the two germline ends. There are 13 residues in the CDR3. CDR3 bases: TGTGCCAGTAGTATCGGGAGGGGATGGCCCCAGCATTTT. Its protein product is CASSIGRGWPQHF.

The chain uses TRBV28 and TRBJ1-5; D might be TRBD1 (6 bases). Germline V gene sequence: CDR1 MDHEN, CDR2 SYDVKM. V lost 5 bases and J lost 1, with 9 bases in between. There are 14 residues in the CDR3. CDR3 sequence: CASSRTVSNQPQHF. DNA for the CDR3: TGTGCCAGCAGTCGGACAGTAAGCAATCAGCCCCAGCATTTT. Combining the CDR3 with reference TRBV28 and TRBJ1-5 gives the whole variable domain DVKVTQSSRYLVKRTGEKVFLECVQDMDHENMFWYRQDPGLGLRLIYFSYDVKMKEKGDIPEGYSVSREKKERFSLILESASTNQTSMYLCASSRTVSNQPQHFGDGTRLSIL.

This chain uses TRBV27 with TRBJ1-6, with 7 bases fitting TRBD1. The germline gives CDR1 MNHEY, CDR2 SMNVEV (reference sequence). This CDR3 comprises 14 residues. V trimming: 7 bases; J trimming: 2 bases; junction bases outside the gene matches: 2. The CDR3 DNA is TGTGCCAGCACGACAGGGACCTATAATTCACCCCTCCACTTT. Encoded protein: CASTTGTYNSPLHF.

CDR3 sequence reads: CASSWGQGGHNEQFF. In DNA form, the CDR3 reads TGTGCCAGCAGTTGGGGACAGGGGGGCCACAATGAGCAGTTCTTC. V usage is TRBV6-5 and J usage is TRBJ2-1; the match to TRBD1 covers 11 bases. Germline values: CDR1 MNHEY, CDR2 SVGAGI. The CDR3 is made up of 15 amino acids. J was trimmed by 5 bases and V by 4 bases; bases with no gene match: 4.

CDR3 sequence: CASSAPGANVLTF. CDR3 coding DNA: TGTGCCAGTAGTGCACCAGGGGCCAACGTCCTGACTTTC. V usage is TRBV19 and J usage is TRBJ2-6; D remains unclear. The CDR3 has 13 amino acids. From germline, CDR1 is LNHDA and CDR2 SQIVND (reference sequence). The V end lost 5 bases, the J end lost 4 bases, and 6 bases lay between the germline ends.

This clone was detected only a few times. V gene TRBV5-4 combines with J gene TRBJ2-1; D uncertain. This CDR3 has 15 residues. The V gene's germline CDR1 is SGHNT and CDR2 YYREEE (reference sequence). The V end lost 0 bases, the J end lost 2 bases, and 9 bases lay between the germline ends. The CDR3 region has the DNA TGTGCCAGCAGCTTGGTCGCGACAACCTACAATGAGCAGTTCTTC. Translation: CASSLVATTYNEQFF.

This clone was seen only a few times. This sequence joins TRBV5-5 and TRBJ1-6; 7 positions agree with TRBD1. The CDR3 has 13 residues. Germline V lookup: CDR1 SGHKS, CDR2 YYEKEE (reference sequence). Germline trimming cut 0 bases from V and 9 bases from J; bases unmatched to any gene: 0. CDR3 loop: CASSLDRGSPLHF. CDR3 in DNA: TGTGCCAGCAGCTTGGACAGGGGTTCACCCCTCCACTTT.

V is TRBV27 and J is TRBJ1-1; the match to TRBD1 covers 8 bases. The CDR3 sequence is 18 residues long. Trimming at V came to 5 bases and at J to 0 bases, leaving 14 bases not matched to a gene. Looked up from germline, CDR1 is MNHEY and CDR2 is SMNVEV (reference sequence). CDR3 coding DNA: TGTGCCAGCAGTCCTAGGACAGGGTTTAACTATCTGAACACTGAAGCTTTCTTT. Residues: CASSPRTGFNYLNTEAFF.

CDR3 protein: CASSQDRQQVAGELFF. Here the CDR3 DNA reads TGCGCCAGCAGCCAAGATCGACAACAGGTGGCCGGGGAGCTGTTTTTT. The rearrangement links TRBV4-3 to TRBJ2-2, with D maybe TRBD1 (5 bases). V was cut by 0 bases and J by 6 bases, with 14 bases left in between. The CDR3 is made up of 16 amino acids. Germline CDR1 is LGHNA and CDR2 is YSLEER.

The chain joins TRBV19 to TRBJ1-4, with D possibly matching TRBD1 (6 bases). CDR3 size: 14 residues. Trimming took off 7 bases at V and 5 bases at J, with 14 bases between the two ends. CDR1 and CDR2 (germline): LNHDA, SQIVND (reference sequence). The DNA of the CDR3 is TGTGCCAGTACGGGGGCCGGGCGGAATGAAAAACTGTTTTTT. The encoded protein is CASTGAGRNEKLFF.

Points on this clone: The junction departs from germline at one end; a sequencing error may be responsible. CDR3 sequence: CASSQEGRLGVGEYGHTF. The CDR3 nucleotides read TGTGCCAGCAGCCAAGAAGGCCGGCTGGGGGTCGGAGAGTATGGCCACACCTTC. The chain links TRBV14 to TRBJ1-2; TRBD1 might be the D (5 bases). Germline V CDR1 and CDR2: SGHDN, FVKESK. The CDR3 loop spans 18 amino acids.

This sequence joins TRBV19 and TRBJ2-7, with D uncertain. The germline CDR1 and CDR2 sequences are LNHDA and SQIVND (reference sequence). CDR3 size: 13 residues. Trimming shortened V by 5 bases and J by 3 bases, and 11 bases separated the two germline ends. DNA for the CDR3: TGTGCCAGTAGTTTGGGCTTGCGCTACGAGCAGTACTTC. Encoded protein: CASSLGLRYEQYF.

The chain has TRBV4-2 and TRBJ2-3; 12 positions match TRBD2. The junction had 12 bases not matched to a gene; V was cut back by 7 bases and J by 4 bases. This CDR3 region has 17 residues. CDR1 is LGHNA, CDR2 YNFKEQ, per germline. The CDR3 nucleotides are TGTGCCAGCACCCGACGTCCTAGCGGGGGGGCCTCAGATACGCAGTATTTT. Translating it yields CASTRRPSGGASDTQYF.

This chain uses TRBV7-2 with TRBJ2-5; the D gene is possibly TRBD1 (7 bases). Germline CDR1 and CDR2: SGHTA and FQGNSA. CDR3 length: 13 residues. Trimming took 5 bases from V and 4 from J, leaving 11 bases between them. The CDR3 here is CASSRQGGETQYF. Written as DNA, the CDR3 is TGTGCCAGCAGCCGACAGGGAGGAGAGACCCAGTACTTC.

This chain joins TRBV6-6 and TRBJ1-3; no clear D. Germline-derived CDR1 and CDR2 are MNHNY and SVGAGI (reference sequence). The CDR3 is 14 amino acids. Between the trimmed V and J ends, which lost 2 bases and 2 bases, there was a span of 7 bases. Here the CDR3 reads CASSYAGTGNTIYF. CDR3 nucleotides: TGTGCCAGCAGTTACGCTGGGACTGGAAACACCATATATTTT.

The gene calls are TRBV15 and TRBJ2-1; 9 bases map to TRBD2. The V gene's germline CDR1 is LNHNV and CDR2 YYDKDF (reference sequence). V shed 1 base, J shed 5 bases, and the junction held 6 bases outside the gene matches. The CDR3 runs to 16 residues. CDR3 region: CATSRGGSGGNNEQFF. CDR3 DNA: TGTGCCACCAGCAGAGGGGGCAGCGGGGGGAACAATGAGCAGTTCTTC. The complete variable domain, with remaining parts taken from reference TRBV15 and TRBJ2-1, reads DAMVIQNPRYQVTQFGKPVTLSCSQTLNHNVMYWYQQKSSQAPKLLFHYYDKDFNNEADTPDNFQSRRPNTSFCFLDIRSPGLGDTAMYLCATSRGGSGGNNEQFFGPGTRLTVL.

The chain is built from TRBV7-2 and TRBJ1-2; D gene ambiguous. The germline CDR1 and CDR2 sequences are SGHTA and FQGNSA. The CDR3 is 17 residues long. Between the trimmed V and J ends, which lost 3 bases and 3 bases, there was a span of 20 bases. CDR3 region: CASSFRRPGSLDYGYTF. CDR3 nucleotide sequence: TGTGCCAGCAGCTTCCGCCGGCCAGGTTCCCTCGACTATGGCTACACCTTC.